The 20 T cell receptor beta chains below were found in one sample sequenced in a study of T-cell reconstitution after alpha-beta-depleted transplantation in children. This sample's TCRbeta library carried unique molecular identifier barcodes. TCRdb fed the PCR reads into MiXCR, producing one record per CDR3 protein. The sample holds fewer than 1 million distinct CDR3 sequences, 16% seen once. The sample in question was PBMCs, mostly from graft donor cells, obtained 360 days after TCRalphabeta/CD19-depleted stem cell transplant. These receptors came from a male patient younger than 18 who had a stem cell transplant for acute lymphoblastic leukemia, so the T cells may come from the graft donor.

The genes are TRBV9 and TRBJ2-2, with 7 bases that match TRBD2. Germline CDR1 reads SGDLS; CDR2 reads YYNGEE. This CDR3 is built from 16 residues. The V and J ends lost 3 bases and 3 bases, in that order; junction bases with no gene match: 8. The CDR3 DNA follows: TGTGCCAGCAGCGCGGGGGGTGGAGGCGACACCGGGGAGCTGTTTTTT. As protein: CASSAGGGGDTGELFF.

In this sample, this clonotype turned up a few times. The V call is TRBV5-5, the J call TRBJ2-2; D is ambiguous. Trimming cost V 3 bases and J 7 bases, with 7 bases left between them. Germline values: CDR1 SGHKS, CDR2 YYEKEE (reference sequence). The CDR3 length is 12 residues. CDR3 sequence: CASSSVSGELFF. CDR3 bases: TGTGCCAGCAGCTCAGTAAGCGGGGAGCTGTTTTTT.

Many counts were recorded for this clonotype. The rearrangement joins TRBV12-3 or TRBV12-4 to TRBJ2-7; perhaps D is TRBD1 or TRBD2 (6 bases each). Trimming removed 6 bases at V and 2 bases at J, with 14 bases between. CDR3 size: 14 residues. CDR3 sequence: CASRPPGGAYEQYF. Written as DNA, the CDR3 is TGTGCCAGCAGGCCGCCCGGGGGCGCCTACGAGCAGTACTTC.

This chain links TRBV24-1 with TRBJ1-2, with 7 bases identical to TRBD1. With V trimmed by 0 bases and J by 7 bases, 4 bases remained unmatched. Germline values: CDR1 KGHDR, CDR2 SFDVKD. The CDR3 extends over 14 amino acids. Written as DNA, the CDR3 is TGTGCCACCAGTGATTTGCGACAGGGAGGTGGCTACACCTTC. This translates into CATSDLRQGGGYTF.

This clonotype was counted only a few times. The CDR3 protein is CASSLEGLEAFF. The CDR3 bases are TGCGCCAGCAGCCTAGAGGGATTAGAAGCTTTCTTT. The chain links TRBV5-1 to TRBJ1-1; D call uncertain. From germline, CDR1 is SGHRS and CDR2 YFSETQ. Trimming took 4 bases from V and 8 from J, leaving 12 bases between them. CDR3 length equals 12 residues.

This clonotype was found a few times. This chain links TRBV9 with TRBJ2-1; unclear D gene. The CDR3 runs 12 residues. Trimming stripped 0 bases from V and 8 bases from J, with 6 bases between. Germline V gene lookup returns CDR1 SGDLS and CDR2 YYNGEE. For the CDR3, the DNA is TGTGCCAGCAGCGTAGATCTGGATGAGCAGTTCTTC. This sequence encodes CASSVDLDEQFF.

V usage is TRBV4-1 and J usage is TRBJ2-5; D remains ambiguous. The CDR3 spans 15 residues. With 4 bases removed from V and 0 bases from J, the gap between germline ends came to 12 bases. Germline lookup yields CDR1 MGHRA and CDR2 YSYEKL. The CDR3 spells CASSPTTPYQETQYF. Written as DNA, the CDR3 is TGCGCCAGCAGCCCTACGACTCCCTACCAAGAGACCCAGTACTTC.

This clonotype was found a few times. The CDR3 spells CSASRVSGIRTGELFF. In DNA, the CDR3 is TGCAGTGCTTCTCGGGTTAGCGGGATCAGAACCGGGGAGCTGTTTTTT. The rearrangement uses TRBV20-1 and TRBJ2-2, with 8 bases fitting TRBD2. The germline V gene has CDR1 DFQATT and CDR2 SNEGSKA (reference sequence). The CDR3 totals 16 residues. Trimming took 5 bases from V and 5 from J; bases not matched to a gene: 13.

This clonotype showed up many times. V is TRBV3-1 and J is TRBJ2-7; no firm D call. The CDR3 extends over 12 amino acids. Germline lookup yields CDR1 LGHDT and CDR2 YNNKEL (reference sequence). V was clipped by 7 bases and J by 7 bases, with 14 bases between them. CDR3 in DNA: TGTGCCAGCACCCACACCGGGCTGGAGCAGTACTTC. It yields the protein CASTHTGLEQYF.

The chain uses TRBV12-3 or TRBV12-4 and TRBJ1-5; 8 bases map to TRBD1. Trimming at V came to 6 bases and at J to 7 bases, leaving 5 bases not matched to a gene. The CDR3 has 13 amino acids. CDR3 DNA sequence: TGTGCCAGCAGCCGGACAGGGATCCAGCCCCAGCATTTT. Its protein product is CASSRTGIQPQHF.

This clonotype was counted only a few times. V usage is TRBV5-1 and J usage is TRBJ2-7, with 11 bases that match TRBD1. V shed 2 bases and J 6 bases; nucleotides not matched to a gene: 13. The CDR3 covers 17 residues. Looked up from germline, CDR1 is SGHRS and CDR2 is YFSETQ. This CDR3 reads CASSLRTGGVPSPEQYF. DNA of the CDR3: TGCGCCAGCAGCTTAAGGACAGGGGGCGTCCCCTCGCCCGAGCAGTACTTC.

V gene TRBV6-5 combines with J gene TRBJ2-7, with D unresolved. Trimming removed 6 bases from V and 7 bases from J, with 13 bases in between. The CDR3 covers 12 residues. Germline lookup yields CDR1 MNHEY and CDR2 SVGAGI. The chain's CDR3 is CASRRSWLEQYF. CDR3 bases: TGTGCCAGCAGGAGGTCTTGGTTGGAGCAGTACTTC.

In this sample, this clonotype turned up many times. Sequence at one end of the junction differs from germline and may be a read error. The rearrangement uses TRBV7-3 and TRBJ2-4; 7 nucleotides line up with TRBD1. The CDR3 runs 15 residues. Germline lookup yields CDR1 SGHTA and CDR2 FQGTGA. The DNA of the CDR3 is TGCGCCAGCAGCCTTACAGGGGTTGCCAAAAACATTCAGTACTTC. Translating gives CASSLTGVAKNIQYF.

This clonotype was counted many times. V and J are TRBV4-2 and TRBJ2-1; 11 nucleotides match TRBD2. With V trimmed by 4 bases and J by 3 bases, 8 bases remained unmatched. Germline V gene lookup returns CDR1 LGHNA and CDR2 YNFKEQ. The CDR3 runs 17 residues. The CDR3 loop is CASSPTSGRDLYNEQFF. In nucleotides, the CDR3 is TGTGCCAGCAGCCCCACTAGCGGGAGAGACCTCTACAATGAGCAGTTCTTC.

The chain couples TRBV15 to TRBJ2-7, with 7 bases matching TRBD1. Germline V gene sequence: CDR1 LNHNV, CDR2 YYDKDF (reference sequence). The CDR3 is made up of 13 amino acids. Losses at the gene ends were 5 bases for V and 2 bases for J; bases not matched to a gene: 3. CDR3 residues: CATSVGTAYEQYF. CDR3 nucleotides: TGTGCCACCAGCGTCGGGACAGCCTACGAGCAGTACTTC.

About this clonotype: Mismatch with germline at one junction end may stem from a read error. The chain links TRBV20-1 to TRBJ2-1; 7 nucleotides align to TRBD1. Germline V CDR1 and CDR2: DFQATT, SNEGSKA (reference sequence). The CDR3 extends over 12 amino acids. The CDR3 protein is CSARHPRGSSVF. CDR3 nucleotide sequence: TGCAGTGCTCGCCACCCCAGGGGGAGTTCGGTCTTC.

The rearrangement uses TRBV5-1 and TRBJ2-5; the D gene is possibly TRBD2 (5 bases). The germline CDR1 and CDR2 sequences are SGHRS and YFSETQ. The CDR3 is 14 residues long. V was clipped by 4 bases and J by 5 bases, with 15 bases between them. The CDR3 coding sequence is TGCGCCAGCAGCCTACCCGGGCGGGCGGAGACCCAGTACTTC. Translated: CASSLPGRAETQYF.

This clonotype was detected only a few times. The gene calls are TRBV7-8 and TRBJ2-2, with D unresolved. The CDR3 runs to 17 residues. Germline V gives CDR1 SGHVS, CDR2 FQNEAQ. The V end was cut by 3 bases, the J end by 0 bases, with 14 bases between. CDR3 in amino acids: CASSFYLRLTNTGELFF. CDR3 bases: TGTGCCAGCAGCTTCTATCTCCGTCTGACGAACACCGGGGAGCTGTTTTTT.

V usage is TRBV3-1 and J usage is TRBJ2-1; 8 nucleotides agree with TRBD2. This CDR3 has 14 residues. V lost 0 bases and J lost 9; bases outside the gene matches: 4. Germline V gene sequence: CDR1 LGHDT, CDR2 YNNKEL (reference sequence). The CDR3 DNA sequence: TGTGCCAGCAGCCAAGATCGGGAGGGCACTGAGCAGTTCTTC. This sequence encodes CASSQDREGTEQFF.

Only a few counts were recorded for this clonotype. The chain carries TRBV19 and TRBJ2-5; D is uncertain. The germline V gene encodes CDR1 LNHDA and CDR2 SQIVND (reference sequence). Between the trimmed V and J ends, which lost 3 bases and 4 bases, there was a span of 6 bases. This CDR3 spans 12 amino acids. CDR3 amino acids: CASSMLRETQYF. CDR3 in DNA: TGTGCCAGTAGTATGTTGAGAGAGACCCAGTACTTC.